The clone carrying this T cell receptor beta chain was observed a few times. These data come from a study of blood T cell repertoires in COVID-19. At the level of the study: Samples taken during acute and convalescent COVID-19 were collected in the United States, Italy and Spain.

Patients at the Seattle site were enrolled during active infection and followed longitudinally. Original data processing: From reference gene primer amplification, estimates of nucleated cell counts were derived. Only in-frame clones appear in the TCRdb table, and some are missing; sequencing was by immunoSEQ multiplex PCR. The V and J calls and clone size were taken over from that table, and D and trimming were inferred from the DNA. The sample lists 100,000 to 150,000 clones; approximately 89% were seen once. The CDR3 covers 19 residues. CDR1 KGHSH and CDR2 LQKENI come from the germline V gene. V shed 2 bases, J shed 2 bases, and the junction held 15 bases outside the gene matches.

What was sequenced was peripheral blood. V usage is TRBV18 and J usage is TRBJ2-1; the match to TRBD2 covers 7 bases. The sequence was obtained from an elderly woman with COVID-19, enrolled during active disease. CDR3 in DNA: TGTGCCAGCTCACCAAGAAATTTGGCGGGAGAGGGGACCTACAATGAGCAGTTCTTC. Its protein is CASSPRNLAGEGTYNEQFF.